This is a list of T cell receptor beta chains from one sample in a study of T cell responses to AZD1222 COVID-19 vaccine. Measured with immunoSEQ multiplex PCR; TCRdb has only the in-frame clones, and not every one. Of approximately 75,000 clones in the sample, 80% to 90% were seen once. The material was peripheral blood, obtained 28 days after the second AZD1222 dose. The origin of the receptors is an adult who received the AZD1222 COVID-19 vaccine. CDR3s include the opening cysteine and the closing phenylalanine or tryptophan. D genes are given only for firm matches. A row's size may be missing; if present it is once, few, many or a size class.

d_call j_call clone_size v_call cdr3_nt cdr3_aa
TRBD1 TRBJ1-2 . TRBV30 TGTGCCTGGCGCAGGGGGTTTATTAATAGCTACACCTTC CAWRRGFINSYTF
. TRBJ2-4 . TRBV28 TGTGCCAGCAGTTTTGGGGGGACCCGGAACATTCAGTACTTC CASSFGGTRNIQYF
. TRBJ1-1 once TRBV28 TGTGCCAGCAGTTCACAGCCACAGCTTGAAGCTTTCTTT CASSSQPQLEAFF
TRBD2 TRBJ2-1 . TRBV11-3 TGTGCCAGCAGCTTAGGCTCCCTAGCGGGGGGGCTCGATGAGCAGTTCTTC CASSLGSLAGGLDEQFF
. TRBJ2-7 . TRBV11-3 TGTGCCAGCAGCTCAACAGAACGAGGAAGAGAGTCCGAGCAGTACTTC CASSSTERGRESEQYF
TRBD1 TRBJ1-5 . TRBV7-9 TGTGCCAGCAGCTTATGGACAGGGGACAATCAGCCCCAGCATTTT CASSLWTGDNQPQHF
. TRBJ1-2 . TRBV30 TGTGCCTGGAGTGTGGGGGGACCTAACTATGGCTACACCTTC CAWSVGGPNYGYTF
. TRBJ2-3 once TRBV5-5 TGTGCCAGCAGCAGGGCTATACAGAGTACGCAGTATTTT CASSRAIQSTQYF
. TRBJ2-6 . TRBV20-1 TGCAGTGCTGAAGGGGCCAACGTCCTGACTTTC CSAEGANVLTF
. TRBJ1-2 . TRBV27 TGTGCCAGCAGGCCGGGTCCGCGCTATGGCTACACCTTC CASRPGPRYGYTF
TRBD2 TRBJ2-3 . TRBV15 TGTGCCACCAGCGAACGACTAGCCTCTAGCACAGATACGCAGTATTTT CATSERLASSTDTQYF
TRBD1 TRBJ2-2 . TRBV3-1/TRBV3-2 TGTGCCACCCAACGGGGACAGCAACAAACCGGGGAGCTGTTTTTT CATQRGQQQTGELFF
. TRBJ2-1 . TRBV5-4 TGTGCCAGCAGCTCCAACAATGAGCAGTTCTTC CASSSNNEQFF
. TRBJ1-3 . TRBV6-5 TGTGCCCTTCGGACGGACTCTGGAAACACCATATATTTT CALRTDSGNTIYF
. TRBJ2-5 . TRBV7-9 TGTGCCAGCAGACCCCGGGACTTGGGGCGAGAGACCCAGTACTTC CASRPRDLGRETQYF
TRBD1 TRBJ2-7 . TRBV30 TGTGCCTGGGGACAGGGAACAGTCGAGCAGTACTTC CAWGQGTVEQYF
. TRBJ2-3 . TRBV11-1 TGTGCCAGCAGCTTAGTTACCGGCACAGATACGCAGTATTTT CASSLVTGTDTQYF
. TRBJ2-7 . TRBV27 TGTGCCAGCAGTTTATCGGCAGGGACATCCTACGAGCAGTACTTC CASSLSAGTSYEQYF
. TRBJ1-2 . TRBV6-6 TGTGCCAGCAGTTCCAATAACTATGGCTACACCTTC CASSSNNYGYTF
. TRBJ1-4 . TRBV5-6 TGTGCCAGCAGCCTAGACCTGAGACAGATTAATGAAAAACTGTTTTTT CASSLDLRQINEKLFF
. TRBJ1-1 . TRBV7-3 TGTGCCAGCAGCTATCCCGGAAACACTGAAGCTTTCTTT CASSYPGNTEAFF
. TRBJ2-6 . TRBV6-5 TGTGCCAGCAGTTACTCTTTTGCCTCTGGGGCCAACGTCCTGACTTTC CASSYSFASGANVLTF
. TRBJ2-2 . TRBV5-4 TGTGCCAGCAGCCCCCCCCAGGGGAGAGCGAACACCGGGGAGCTGTTTTTT CASSPPQGRANTGELFF
. TRBJ2-1 . TRBV6-4 TGTGCCAGCAGTGACGGGGACTACAATGAGCAGTTCTTC CASSDGDYNEQFF
. TRBJ2-6 . TRBV19 TGTGCCAGTAGTATTTCCCACAGTCCTGGGGCCAACGTCCTGACTTTC CASSISHSPGANVLTF
. TRBJ1-1 . TRBV5-1 TGCGCCAGCAGCTGGGATAACACTGAAGCTTTCTTT CASSWDNTEAFF
. TRBJ1-6 . TRBV6-5 TGTGCCAGCAGGGGGAGACTAAATAATTCACCCCTCCACTTT CASRGRLNNSPLHF
TRBD1 TRBJ1-1 . TRBV2 TGTGCCAGCAGTGTGGGACAGGGCTATTTGGACACTGAAGCTTTCTTT CASSVGQGYLDTEAFF
. TRBJ2-3 . TRBV27 TGTGCCAGCAGTTTATACGCTGACAGCCCCACAGATACGCAGTATTTT CASSLYADSPTDTQYF
. TRBJ1-1 . TRBV2 TGTGCCAGCACCACCGGGACGGCTAGGACTGAAGCTTTCTTT CASTTGTARTEAFF
TRBD1 TRBJ2-2 . TRBV7-3 TGTGCCAGCAGCGCCGACAGGGTTCAGGGCACCGGGGAGCTGTTTTTT CASSADRVQGTGELFF
. TRBJ2-7 . TRBV6-1 TGTGCCAGCAGTGAAATCCCCGCCGGACCGACCGTTTACGAGCAGTACTTC CASSEIPAGPTVYEQYF
TRBD1 TRBJ1-1 few TRBV4-2 TGTGCCAGCAGCCAAGTGCCGGGACAGTCCATGAACACTGAAGCTTTCTTT CASSQVPGQSMNTEAFF
. TRBJ2-7 . TRBV14 TGTGCCAGCAGCCCCCTTGGGGCGGGTGCCTACGAGCAGTACTTC CASSPLGAGAYEQYF
. TRBJ1-4 . TRBV9 TGTGCCAGCAGCGTATCCTGGGGGAGATATGAAAAACTGTTTTTT CASSVSWGRYEKLFF
. TRBJ2-3 . TRBV24-1 TGTGCCACCAGTGAATCGGGGGGCGCCACAGATACGCAGTATTTT CATSESGGATDTQYF
. TRBJ1-1 . TRBV4-3 TGCGCCAGCAGCCAAGTAAGTCGGGGGAACACTGAAGCTTTCTTT CASSQVSRGNTEAFF
. TRBJ1-1 . TRBV7-9 TGTGCCAGCAGCTTAAATTCAGGTACTGAAGCTTTCTTT CASSLNSGTEAFF
. TRBJ1-2 few TRBV30 TGTGCCTGGGCAGCGGGGCTTTATGGCTACACCTTC CAWAAGLYGYTF
. TRBJ2-7 . TRBV7-6 TGTGCCAGCAGCTTAGAGGCGGCGGCGACCTACGAGCAGTACTTC CASSLEAAATYEQYF
. TRBJ1-4 . TRBV7-2 TGTGCCAGCAGCCTCGAACTCCGGGATGAAAAACTGTTTTTT CASSLELRDEKLFF
. TRBJ2-1 . TRBV19 TGTGCCAGTAGTATACATTCGGGGCGCGGGAATGAGCAGTTCTTC CASSIHSGRGNEQFF
. TRBJ2-7 . TRBV12-3/TRBV12-4 TGTGCCAGCAGCAGAACCAACTACGAGCAGTACTTC CASSRTNYEQYF
. TRBJ1-4 . TRBV4-1 TGCGCCAGCAGCCAAGAATGGGTGGCTAATGAAAAACTGTTTTTT CASSQEWVANEKLFF